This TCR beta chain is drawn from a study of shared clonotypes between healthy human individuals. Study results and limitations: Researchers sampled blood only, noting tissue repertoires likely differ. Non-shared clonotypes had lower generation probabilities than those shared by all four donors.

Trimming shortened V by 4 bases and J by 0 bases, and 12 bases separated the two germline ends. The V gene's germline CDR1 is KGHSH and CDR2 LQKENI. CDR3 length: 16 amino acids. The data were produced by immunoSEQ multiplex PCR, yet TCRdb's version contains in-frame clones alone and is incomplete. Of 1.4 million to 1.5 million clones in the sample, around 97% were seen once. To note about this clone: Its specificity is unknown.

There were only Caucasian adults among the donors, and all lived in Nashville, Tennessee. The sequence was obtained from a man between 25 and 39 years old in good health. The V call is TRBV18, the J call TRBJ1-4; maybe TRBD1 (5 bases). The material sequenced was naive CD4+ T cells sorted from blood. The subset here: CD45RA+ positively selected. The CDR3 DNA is TGTGCCAGCTCACTGGGACGGGCAGCAACTAATGAAAAACTGTTTTTT. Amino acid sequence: CASSLGRAATNEKLFF.